These 27 T cell receptor beta chains were all obtained from the same sample, sequenced in a study of spatial heterogeneity in lung cancer. TCRdb processed the 5' RACE reads anew with MiXCR; each CDR3 protein has one entry. The sample records some 40,000 distinct CDR3 sequences, 3.1% being singletons. The time point: sample taken at primary tumor resection. The material sequenced was normal lung tissue next to the tumor, taken at surgery. The receptor set was obtained from a male donor with early-stage non-small cell lung cancer.

This clonotype has a count of ten or more. The chain is built from TRBV7-9 and TRBJ2-5; possibly TRBD1 for D (6 bases). Deletions cut 3 bases from V and 2 bases from J, with 16 bases between. Germline V gives CDR1 SEHNR, CDR2 FQNEAQ (reference sequence). This CDR3 region has 16 residues. CDR3 in amino acids: CASSFVGHLRQETQYF. CDR3 DNA sequence: TGTGCCAGCAGCTTCGTGGGACACTTACGGCAAGAGACCCAGTACTTC.

Ten or more counts support this clonotype. The chain uses TRBV28 and TRBJ1-5, with D unclear. Germline values: CDR1 MDHEN, CDR2 SYDVKM. With 8 bases removed from V and 2 bases from J, the gap between germline ends came to 7 bases. This CDR3 is 12 amino acids long. DNA of the CDR3: TGTGCCAGCGGTGGGGGCAATCAGCCCCAGCATTTT. Its protein product is CASGGGNQPQHF.

This clonotype appeared many times. The chain recombines TRBV29-1 with TRBJ2-4, with a possible D match to TRBD1 (6 bases). Germline CDR1 reads SQVTM; CDR2 reads ANQGSEA. The CDR3 has 12 residues. With 3 bases removed from V and 7 bases from J, the gap between germline ends came to 10 bases. This CDR3 reads CSVDLQGNIQYF. DNA of the CDR3: TGCAGCGTTGATCTCCAGGGGAACATTCAGTACTTC. The variable domain in full, completed from reference TRBV29-1 and TRBJ2-4, reads SAVISQKPSRDICQRGTSLTIQCQVDSQVTMMFWYRQQPGQSLTLIATANQGSEATYESGFVIDKFPISRPNLTFSTLTVSNMSPEDSSIYLCSVDLQGNIQYFGAGTRLSVL.

The rearrangement joins TRBV5-1 to TRBJ2-1; a weak D match, TRBD2 (5 bases). The CDR3 length is 16 residues. Germline-derived CDR1 and CDR2 are SGHRS and YFSETQ. The V gene lost 1 base and the J gene lost 0 bases, with 11 bases spanning the gap. In DNA, the CDR3 is TGCGCCAGCAGCTTGCAGGCGGGTAGCTCCTACAATGAGCAGTTCTTC. It yields the protein CASSLQAGSSYNEQFF.

This clonotype has ten or more counts. The chain uses TRBV29-1 and TRBJ2-5; D not certain. V was clipped by 5 bases and J by 2 bases, with 12 bases between them. This CDR3 region has 13 residues. The germline V gene encodes CDR1 SQVTM and CDR2 ANQGSEA. The CDR3 loop reads CSVTWTVQETQYF. The CDR3 DNA sequence: TGCAGCGTTACTTGGACGGTACAAGAGACCCAGTACTTC.

This clonotype was counted many times. The V gene is TRBV9, the J gene TRBJ2-7; 10 bases line up with TRBD1. J was trimmed by 6 bases and V by 3 bases; bases with no gene match: 9. Germline V gene lookup returns CDR1 SGDLS and CDR2 YYNGEE. The CDR3 has 15 amino acids. In DNA, the CDR3 is TGTGCCAGCAGCGAATACGGGACAGGGGTTGGCGAGCAGTACTTC. This gives the protein CASSEYGTGVGEQYF.

In this sample, this clonotype turned up many times. The rearrangement uses TRBV28 and TRBJ2-3; D is possibly TRBD2 (5 bases). This CDR3 region has 16 residues. CDR1 and CDR2 from the germline V gene are MDHEN and SYDVKM. V lost 2 bases, J lost 2 bases, and 14 bases lay in between. CDR3 sequence (DNA): TGTGCCAGCAGTTTAGAAGGACTCCTTTACACAGATACGCAGTATTTT. It encodes CASSLEGLLYTDTQYF.

This clonotype was recorded at least ten times. This chain connects TRBV7-2 to TRBJ2-2; D not resolved. Trimming left V 5 bases short and J 4 bases short, with 8 bases between. This CDR3 is built from 13 residues. The germline V gene encodes CDR1 SGHTA and CDR2 FQGNSA. CDR3: CASSPVGTGELFF. DNA for the CDR3: TGTGCCAGCAGCCCTGTTGGCACCGGGGAGCTGTTTTTT.

This clonotype showed up many times. J is TRBJ2-7 and V is TRBV3-1, with 12 nucleotides matching TRBD2. Germline V gene sequence: CDR1 LGHDT, CDR2 YNNKEL (reference sequence). The CDR3 loop spans 15 amino acids. V shed 3 bases and J 2 bases; nucleotides not matched to a gene: 2. CDR3 coding DNA: TGTGCCAGCAGCCACCGACTAGCGGGGGCCTACGAGCAGTACTTC. Translation gives CASSHRLAGAYEQYF.

This clonotype was seen repeatedly, ten times or more. CDR3 nucleotides: TGTGCCAGCAGCTTCTCGAATTATCAGCCCCAGCATTTT. Protein sequence: CASSFSNYQPQHF. V usage is TRBV7-2 and J usage is TRBJ1-5, with D hard to call. Per the germline V gene, CDR1 is SGHTA and CDR2 is FQGNSA. This CDR3 spans 13 amino acids. V was shortened by 3 bases and J by 5 bases, with 8 bases between the two germline ends.

This clonotype was observed many times. The gene calls are TRBV5-1 and TRBJ1-3; D is perhaps TRBD1 (5 bases). This CDR3 contains 15 residues. V lost 0 bases and J lost 2, with 9 bases in between. Germline values: CDR1 SGHRS, CDR2 YFSETQ. In DNA, the CDR3 is TGCGCCAGCAGCTTGGGCAGGGTTACTGGAAACACCATATATTTT. It codes for CASSLGRVTGNTIYF.

This clonotype has just a few counts. V usage is TRBV10-3 and J usage is TRBJ1-1; TRBD1 might be the D (6 bases). CDR3 length: 12 residues. Germline CDR1 is ENHRY and CDR2 is SYGVKD. V was pared by 6 bases and J by 2 bases, with 7 bases between. The CDR3 sequence: CAIRQGNTEAFF. The CDR3 DNA reads as TGTGCCATCAGACAGGGCAACACTGAAGCTTTCTTT.

This clonotype has a count of ten or more. The rearrangement links TRBV27 to TRBJ2-7; 7 bases agree with TRBD1. Trimming at V came to 2 bases and at J to 7 bases, leaving 8 bases not matched to a gene. CDR1 MNHEY and CDR2 SMNVEV come from the germline V gene (reference sequence). CDR3 length equals 14 residues. CDR3 sequence: CASSLDEGAREQYF. The DNA for the CDR3 is TGTGCCAGCAGTTTAGACGAGGGGGCGCGGGAGCAGTACTTC.

This clonotype was counted at least ten times. An end of the junction differs from the germline gene, which may be a read error. The CDR3 spells CASSQGRVPSF. The DNA for the CDR3 is TGTGCCAGCAGCCAAGGACGAGTGCCGTCCTTT. The chain links TRBV3-1 to TRBJ1-1, with D hard to call. Germline loops: CDR1 LGHDT, CDR2 YNNKEL (reference sequence). The CDR3 is made up of 11 amino acids.

This clonotype was seen ten or more times. The chain has TRBV6-2 or TRBV6-3 and TRBJ1-1; D unclear. CDR3 size: 13 residues. Germline V CDR1 and CDR2: MNHEY, SVGEGT. The V and J ends lost 7 bases and 0 bases respectively, with 9 bases between them. Here the CDR3 DNA reads TGTGCCAGCAAGTGGGGAATGAACACTGAAGCTTTCTTT. Translated: CASKWGMNTEAFF.

This clonotype was counted at least ten times. The chain is built from TRBV14 and TRBJ2-5, with D hard to call. The germline V gene encodes CDR1 SGHDN and CDR2 FVKESK. Trimming stripped 1 base from V and 2 bases from J, with 5 bases between. This CDR3 has 13 amino acids. CDR3 sequence (DNA): TGTGCCAGCAGCCAAGGGATTCAAGAGACCCAGTACTTC. It is translated as CASSQGIQETQYF.

In this sample, this clonotype turned up many times. V is TRBV7-3 and J is TRBJ2-6; D not resolved. This CDR3 region has 15 residues. Trimming took off 3 bases at V and 0 bases at J, with 6 bases between the two ends. Germline CDR1 is SGHTA and CDR2 is FQGTGA. The CDR3 spells CASSFGVSGANVLTF. The CDR3 region has the DNA TGTGCCAGCAGCTTTGGGGTCTCTGGGGCCAACGTCCTGACTTTC.

The sample holds many counts of this clonotype. This chain joins TRBV29-1 and TRBJ2-1; D remains unclear. From germline, CDR1 is SQVTM and CDR2 ANQGSEA. The CDR3 length is 11 residues. Trimming shortened V by 2 bases and J by 6 bases, and 5 bases separated the two germline ends. Here the CDR3 DNA reads TGCAGCGTTGAATGGTCCAATGAGCAGTTCTTC. As protein: CSVEWSNEQFF.

This clonotype was counted at least ten times. The gene calls are TRBV5-1 and TRBJ1-5; a possible D gene is TRBD1 (6 bases). Germline V gene sequence: CDR1 SGHRS, CDR2 YFSETQ. V was trimmed by 0 bases and J by 5 bases, leaving 12 bases between them. This CDR3 has 15 amino acids. The CDR3 DNA sequence: TGCGCCAGCAGCTTGGACGGGACACCTGATCAGCCCCAGCATTTT. Translating it yields CASSLDGTPDQPQHF.

The chain links TRBV12-3 or TRBV12-4 to TRBJ2-3, with 7 bases lining up with TRBD1. CDR3 length: 14 residues. The J segment lost 2 bases and the V segment lost 6 bases, leaving 5 bases of the junction unmatched. The CDR3 region has the DNA TGTGCCAGCAGCACGGGACAGATCACAGATACGCAGTATTTT. Translation gives CASSTGQITDTQYF.

This clonotype occurred many times. The chain combines TRBV28 with TRBJ1-2, with D unresolved. The V end was cut by 11 bases, the J end by 5 bases, with 15 bases between. CDR1 and CDR2 from the germline V gene are MDHEN and SYDVKM. The CDR3 length is 12 residues. CDR3 DNA: TGTGCCGCCGGAGCGCGGGATTATGGCTACACCTTC. Residues: CAAGARDYGYTF.

This clonotype has a count of ten or more. The CDR3 loop reads CASSGRSSDTQYF. In DNA, the CDR3 is TGTGCCAGCTCAGGGCGATCTTCAGATACGCAGTATTTT. The chain carries TRBV12-3 or TRBV12-4 and TRBJ2-3; possible D gene TRBD1, 5 bases. Trimming took off 8 bases at V and 4 bases at J, with 13 bases between the two ends. CDR3 length: 13 amino acids.

This clonotype was seen at least ten times. V and J are TRBV11-1 and TRBJ1-1, with D unresolved. From germline, CDR1 is SGHAT and CDR2 FQDESV (reference sequence). This CDR3 has 13 residues. Trimming stripped 1 base from V and 5 bases from J, with 8 bases between. The CDR3 is CASSLELGTEAFF. The CDR3 coding sequence is TGTGCCAGCAGCTTAGAGTTGGGAACTGAAGCTTTCTTT.

This clonotype came up many times. The V call is TRBV6-5, the J call TRBJ2-2; D could derive from TRBD1 or TRBD2 (5 bases each). The V gene's germline CDR1 is MNHEY and CDR2 SVGAGI. The CDR3 is 15 residues long. Trimming removed 5 bases from V and 7 bases from J, with 17 bases in between. The CDR3 sequence: CASSPTGTHSGELFF. DNA of the CDR3: TGTGCCAGCAGTCCAACCGGGACCCATAGCGGGGAGCTGTTTTTT.

This clonotype came up many times. The chain uses TRBV6-1 and TRBJ1-6; tentative D call: TRBD1 (5 bases). Germline CDR1 reads MNHNS; CDR2 reads SASEGT. The CDR3 spans 16 residues. Trimming left V 6 bases short and J 0 bases short, with 12 bases between. CDR3: CASSRGGNSYNSPLHF. The CDR3 region has the DNA TGTGCCAGCAGCCGGGGGGGGAACTCCTATAATTCACCCCTCCACTTT.

This clonotype was observed at least ten times. V usage is TRBV20-1 and J usage is TRBJ2-7; perhaps TRBD1 as D (6 bases). CDR1 is DFQATT and CDR2 is SNEGSKA in the germline V gene (reference sequence). The CDR3 extends over 12 amino acids. V was clipped by 5 bases and J by 5 bases, with 13 bases between them. The CDR3 reads CSAPTGPHEQYF. The CDR3 DNA sequence: TGCAGTGCTCCCACAGGGCCCCACGAGCAGTACTTC.

This clonotype was recorded at least ten times. The rearrangement links TRBV20-1 to TRBJ1-6; D is ambiguous. V was shortened by 4 bases and J by 10 bases, with 14 bases between the two germline ends. Germline V gene data show CDR1 as DFQATT and CDR2 as SNEGSKA (reference sequence). CDR3 size: 13 residues. CDR3 sequence reads: CSANPGGSSPLHF. CDR3 nucleotides: TGCAGTGCTAATCCGGGTGGGTCGTCACCCCTCCACTTT.